Each of the 13 T cell receptor beta chains below was sequenced from the same sample in a study of patients and donors after allogeneic stem cell transplantation. TCRdb independently ran MiXCR on the RT-PCR reads; one entry per CDR3 protein. The repertoire consists of about a million distinct CDR3 sequences, with under 20% occurring once and the leading ten covering around 6%. The sequenced material came from blood, either unsorted or a sorted T cell fraction (not recorded which). The receptor source for this set is a human donor who was either an allogeneic HSCT recipient or a stem cell or donor lymphocyte infusion donor (not recorded which). It is not recorded whose cells these are; they may come from a transplant donor.

V and J are TRBV7-2 and TRBJ2-5; unclear D gene. CDR1 is SGHTA, CDR2 FQGNSA, per germline. With 1 base removed from V and 5 bases from J, the gap between germline ends came to 20 bases. CDR3 length: 17 residues. The CDR3 DNA reads TGTGCCAGCAGCTTAGGGGTTCCGTTTGAGCTGGGGGAGACCCAGTACTTC. This translates into CASSLGVPFELGETQYF.

The chain employs TRBV25-1 and TRBJ2-5; D might be TRBD1 (5 bases). The CDR3 spans 14 residues. Trimming left V 3 bases short and J 5 bases short, with 13 bases between. Germline loops: CDR1 MGHDK, CDR2 SYGVNS. The CDR3 loop reads CASSELGPGETQYF. The CDR3 bases are TGTGCCAGCAGTGAGCTAGGGCCAGGGGAGACCCAGTACTTC.

This clonotype appeared a few times. The chain combines TRBV7-9 with TRBJ1-1; tentative D call: TRBD1 (5 bases). The ends were cut back, 3 bases at V and 1 base at J, with 12 bases in the middle. Germline values: CDR1 SEHNR, CDR2 FQNEAQ (reference sequence). The CDR3 is 15 amino acids. DNA for the CDR3: TGTGCCAGCAGCTTTGGCGGGGCCCGGAACACTGAAGCTTTCTTT. It codes for CASSFGGARNTEAFF. Based on the CDR3 plus reference TRBV7-9 and TRBJ1-1, the full variable domain is DTGVSQNPRHKITKRGQNVTFRCDPISEHNRLYWYRQTLGQGPEFLTYFQNEAQLEKSRLLSDRFSAERPKGSFSTLEIQRTEQGDSAMYLCASSFGGARNTEAFFGQGTRLTVV.

This clonotype was detected a few times. The CDR3 bases are TGTGCCAGCAGCTCCGCCGCGGGGCATGGGGCTGAAAAACTGTTTTTT. Amino acids: CASSSAAGHGAEKLFF. The rearrangement links TRBV7-2 to TRBJ1-4; D possibly corresponds to TRBD1 (5 bases). Trimming pared 4 bases from V and 7 bases from J, leaving 19 bases between. The CDR3 consists of 16 residues. Germline-derived CDR1 and CDR2 are SGHTA and FQGNSA.

This clonotype appeared a few times. The CDR3 spells CSANRAGSDLNEQFF. The CDR3 bases are TGCAGTGCTAACCGAGCGGGTTCGGACCTCAATGAGCAGTTCTTC. The chain uses TRBV20-1 and TRBJ2-1; TRBD2 might be the D (6 bases). Germline V lookup: CDR1 DFQATT, CDR2 SNEGSKA (reference sequence). The CDR3 totals 15 residues. Trimming removed 4 bases from V and 6 bases from J, with 19 bases in between.

This clonotype showed up many times. This chain connects TRBV6-5 to TRBJ2-2; D unclear. Deletions cut 6 bases from V and 3 bases from J, with 5 bases between. The CDR3 has 12 residues. Germline CDR1 and CDR2: MNHEY and SVGAGI. The DNA for the CDR3 is TGTGCCAGCAGCCACTACACCGGGGAGCTGTTTTTT. It is translated as CASSHYTGELFF.

This clonotype was observed a few times. This sequence joins TRBV25-1 and TRBJ1-1; D unresolved. V gave up 9 bases and J gave up 1 base, with 21 bases separating them. CDR3 length: 16 residues. Germline-derived CDR1 and CDR2 are MGHDK and SYGVNS. The CDR3 reads CASNTHSGEKNTEAFF. The CDR3 coding sequence is TGTGCCAGTAACACACACTCTGGGGAGAAGAACACTGAAGCTTTCTTT.

The V call is TRBV6-2 or TRBV6-3, the J call TRBJ2-7; TRBD1 matches at 12 bases. The CDR3 spans 15 residues. Trimming took 7 bases from V and 6 from J; bases not matched to a gene: 10. Germline CDR1 reads MNHEY; CDR2 reads SVGEGT. Written as DNA, the CDR3 is TGTGCCAGCATTCCAACCGGGACAGGGGGCTCCGAGCAGTACTTC. It encodes CASIPTGTGGSEQYF.

This clonotype was observed at least ten times. This chain joins TRBV7-2 and TRBJ2-1; 8 bases match TRBD2. This CDR3 contains 17 residues. Germline V gives CDR1 SGHTA, CDR2 FQGNSA. With V trimmed by 2 bases and J by 4 bases, 10 bases remained unmatched. The CDR3 coding sequence is TGTGCCAGCAGCTTACAAGGTCGAGCGGGAGTTTACAATGAGCAGTTCTTC. Protein product: CASSLQGRAGVYNEQFF.

The chain carries TRBV12-3 or TRBV12-4 and TRBJ1-2, with D perhaps matching TRBD1 (5 bases). V shed 6 bases and J shed 0 bases, with 20 bases lying between them. The CDR3 sequence is 17 residues long. This chain's CDR3 is CASRPGKRTRANYGYTF. CDR3 nucleotide sequence: TGTGCCAGCAGACCGGGGAAAAGGACACGAGCTAACTATGGCTACACCTTC.

The table lists this clonotype with a few counts. The chain combines TRBV28 with TRBJ1-1, with D possibly matching TRBD1 (5 bases). Germline V gene data show CDR1 as MDHEN and CDR2 as SYDVKM. V was pared by 6 bases and J by 6 bases, with 14 bases between. The CDR3 has 13 amino acids. The CDR3 DNA sequence: TGTGCCAGCAGCCCACGGGGGGTACCTGAAGCTTTCTTT. Translated, it gives CASSPRGVPEAFF.

V gene TRBV19 combines with J gene TRBJ2-7; D remains unclear. Trimming cost V 0 bases and J 6 bases, with 12 bases left between them. This CDR3 contains 14 residues. Per germline, CDR1 LNHDA and CDR2 SQIVND (reference sequence). The CDR3 region is CASSIDPALGEQYF. Written as DNA, the CDR3 is TGTGCCAGTAGTATAGATCCGGCGTTGGGCGAGCAGTACTTC.

This chain connects TRBV29-1 to TRBJ2-5, with TRBD2 matching 7 bases. Per germline, CDR1 SQVTM and CDR2 ANQGSEA. V lost 7 bases and J lost 2; bases outside the gene matches: 13. This CDR3 contains 15 residues. CDR3 in amino acids: CSGCPRGVRQETQYF. The DNA for the CDR3 is TGCAGCGGTTGCCCCCGGGGGGTAAGGCAAGAGACCCAGTACTTC.